These T cell receptor beta chains were read from a single sample in a study of blood T cell repertoires in COVID-19. Using immunoSEQ multiplex PCR, the repertoire was profiled, and TCRdb retains in-frame clones only, with some absent. The profile shows tens of thousands of clones, under 80% of them singletons. Sequencing was done on a sample of peripheral blood. The origin of the receptors is a human donor in a cohort sampled during active COVID-19. Both conserved end residues are part of each CDR3. D genes are given only for firm matches. A clone size is listed for some rows: how often the clone was seen (once, few, many), or a class if it is expanded.

clone size	V gene	J gene	D gene	CDR3 protein	CDR3 DNA
-	TRBV4-1	TRBJ2-5	-	CASSQDDYTQYQETQYF	TGCGCCAGCAGCCAAGACGACTATACCCAATACCAAGAGACCCAGTACTTC
-	TRBV5-1	TRBJ2-2	-	CASSFGTRDTGELFF	TGCGCCAGCAGCTTTGGTACCAGGGACACCGGGGAGCTGTTTTTT
-	TRBV5-5	TRBJ2-7	TRBD2	CASSLGGGGPRREQYF	TGTGCCAGCAGCTTGGGTGGCGGGGGGCCCCGTCGAGAGCAGTACTTC
-	TRBV19	TRBJ1-6	-	CASSIGRLYNSPLHF	TGTGCCAGTAGTATAGGGCGGCTATATAATTCACCCCTCCACTTT
few	TRBV28	TRBJ2-7	TRBD2	CASKVPLAGVYEQYF	TGTGCCAGCAAAGTTCCCCTAGCGGGGGTCTACGAGCAGTACTTC
-	TRBV18	TRBJ2-5	-	CASSPPVLRQGETQYF	TGTGCCAGCTCACCACCGGTGTTGCGGCAGGGGGAGACCCAGTACTTC
few	TRBV4-2	TRBJ1-5	-	CASSQGWRDRQPQHF	TGTGCCAGCAGCCAAGGTTGGAGGGATCGACAGCCCCAGCATTTT
-	TRBV25-1	TRBJ1-2	-	CASSEPDRNGYTF	TGTGCCAGCAGTGAACCCGACAGGAATGGCTACACCTTC
-	TRBV5-1	TRBJ2-7	-	CASSPGQYEQYF	TGCGCCAGCAGCCCCGGACAATACGAGCAGTACTTC
-	TRBV11-3	TRBJ1-4	-	CASSLLPGGEKLFF	TGTGCCAGCAGCTTACTCCCCGGAGGTGAAAAACTGTTTTTT
-	TRBV7-9	TRBJ2-7	-	CASSPGWGNEQYF	TGTGCCAGCAGCCCTGGCTGGGGCAACGAGCAGTACTTC
-	TRBV7-8	TRBJ1-3	-	CASSPRVGNTIYF	TGTGCCAGCAGCCCCCGGGTTGGAAACACCATATATTTT
-	TRBV6-1	TRBJ2-7	-	CASSEVGTGDEYF	TGTGCCAGCAGTGAAGTTGGGACTGGAGATGAGTACTTC
-	TRBV30	TRBJ1-2	TRBD1	CAWVGQGGYGYTF	TGTGCCTGGGTTGGACAGGGGGGGTATGGCTACACCTTC
-	TRBV7-2	TRBJ2-7	-	CASSLNPPGTPGYEQYF	TGTGCCAGCAGCCTAAACCCGCCCGGGACTCCGGGCTACGAGCAGTACTTC
-	TRBV9	TRBJ1-1	TRBD1	CASSPRDRGNTEAFF	TGTGCCAGCAGCCCTAGGGACAGGGGGAACACTGAAGCTTTCTTT
-	TRBV29-1	TRBJ2-7	-	CSGRNRDGYEQYF	TGCAGCGGACGGAACAGGGATGGGTACGAGCAGTACTTC
-	TRBV19	TRBJ2-7	TRBD2	CASSPGTSGVYEQYF	TGTGCCAGTAGTCCCGGGACTAGCGGGGTCTACGAGCAGTACTTC
-	TRBV5-4	TRBJ2-7	TRBD1	CASSPSADRGVDEQYF	TGTGCCAGCAGCCCCTCCGCAGACAGGGGTGTAGACGAGCAGTACTTC
-	TRBV5-1	TRBJ1-6	-	CASSSNTGENSPLHF	TGCGCCAGCAGCTCTAATACAGGTGAAAATTCACCCCTCCACTTT
-	TRBV6-1	TRBJ1-1	TRBD1	CASSEPGQGARGTEAFF	TGTGCCAGCAGTGAACCGGGACAGGGGGCGCGGGGCACTGAAGCTTTCTTT
-	TRBV28	TRBJ1-3	-	CASTSGTLGNTIYF	TGTGCCAGCACCTCCGGGACATTAGGAAACACCATATATTTT
-	TRBV7-8	TRBJ2-1	TRBD1	CASSLAAGGQLISYNEQFF	TGTGCCAGCAGCTTAGCGGCAGGGGGCCAGTTAATCTCCTACAATGAGCAGTTCTTC
few	TRBV7-7	TRBJ1-3	-	CASSSSSGNTIYF	TGTGCCAGCAGCTCTAGCTCTGGAAACACCATATATTTT
-	TRBV21-1	TRBJ1-4	-	CASSSWSANEKLFF	TGTGCCAGCAGCTCCTGGAGCGCTAATGAAAAACTGTTTTTT
-	TRBV5-1	TRBJ2-5	-	CASSLESGRETQYF	TGCGCCAGCAGCTTAGAATCGGGGAGGGAGACCCAGTACTTC
-	TRBV5-1	TRBJ2-5	TRBD2	CASSPRTSGGEETQYF	TGCGCCAGCAGCCCCAGGACTAGCGGGGGGGAAGAGACCCAGTACTTC
-	TRBV11-3	TRBJ1-2	-	CASSLTSGYGYTF	TGTGCCAGCAGCTTAACGTCGGGGTATGGCTACACCTTC
-	TRBV5-1	TRBJ2-1	-	CASSSAHREQFF	TGCGCCAGCAGCTCCGCCCACAGGGAGCAGTTCTTC
-	TRBV7-2	TRBJ2-5	TRBD2	CASSLEAGGSRGTQYF	TGTGCCAGCAGCTTAGAAGCGGGGGGGAGCCGGGGGACCCAGTACTTC
few	TRBV29-1	TRBJ2-5	TRBD1	CSVEGPGTGETQYF	TGCAGCGTTGAAGGCCCCGGGACAGGGGAGACCCAGTACTTC
few	TRBV5-1	TRBJ2-3	-	CASRLGGLGADTQYF	TGCGCCAGCAGGTTGGGGGGCTTGGGCGCAGATACGCAGTATTTT
-	TRBV3-1/TRBV3-2	TRBJ2-5	-	CASSVGLLETQYF	TGTGCCAGCAGTGTCGGACTATTGGAGACCCAGTACTTC
-	TRBV5-1	TRBJ2-3	-	CASSLAGKRADTQYF	TGCGCCAGCAGCTTGGCGGGTAAGAGGGCAGATACGCAGTATTTT
few	TRBV18	TRBJ2-5	TRBD2	CASSPRRTSGTLRGTQYF	TGTGCCAGCTCACCCCGGAGGACTAGCGGGACCCTGAGGGGGACCCAGTACTTC
-	TRBV7-6	TRBJ1-2	TRBD1	CASSTRQGLGGYTF	TGTGCCAGCAGCACCCGACAGGGATTGGGGGGCTACACCTTC
-	TRBV6-6	TRBJ1-2	-	CASSPLNYGYTF	TGTGCCAGCAGTCCCCTGAACTATGGCTACACCTTC
-	TRBV7-8	TRBJ2-7	-	CASSIRRGLYEQYF	TGTGCCAGCAGCATACGTAGGGGCTTATACGAGCAGTACTTC
-	TRBV5-4	TRBJ1-1	-	CASSLSAVDTEAFF	TGTGCCAGCAGCTTGTCGGCGGTAGACACTGAAGCTTTCTTT
-	TRBV3-1/TRBV3-2	TRBJ2-7	-	CASSQEPHRRLSYEQYF	TGTGCCAGCAGCCAAGAACCCCACAGGCGCCTCTCCTACGAGCAGTACTTC
-	TRBV5-8	TRBJ1-2	TRBD1	CASSFDLGQVGYGYTF	TGTGCCAGCAGCTTCGACCTGGGACAGGTCGGCTATGGCTACACCTTC
-	TRBV28	TRBJ2-7	-	CASSSTRRGSYEQYF	TGTGCCAGCAGTTCTACTCGGCGGGGCTCCTACGAGCAGTACTTC
-	TRBV7-2	TRBJ1-6	-	CASSLAGARVSPLHF	TGTGCCAGCAGCTTAGCAGGGGCCCGAGTTTCACCCCTCCACTTT
-	TRBV30	TRBJ1-5	TRBD1	CAWSVGGQGSNQPQHF	TGTGCCTGGAGTGTGGGGGGACAGGGTAGCAATCAGCCCCAGCATTTT
once	TRBV30	TRBJ2-5	TRBD2	CAWRTSGGAETQYF	TGTGCCTGGAGAACCAGCGGGGGGGCAGAGACCCAGTACTTC
-	TRBV18	TRBJ1-3	TRBD1	CASSLADRTSGNTIYF	TGTGCCAGCTCACTTGCGGACAGGACCTCTGGAAACACCATATATTTT
-	TRBV6-5	TRBJ1-3	TRBD1	CASSYSFRGSGNTIYF	TGTGCCAGCAGTTACTCGTTCAGGGGGTCTGGAAACACCATATATTTT